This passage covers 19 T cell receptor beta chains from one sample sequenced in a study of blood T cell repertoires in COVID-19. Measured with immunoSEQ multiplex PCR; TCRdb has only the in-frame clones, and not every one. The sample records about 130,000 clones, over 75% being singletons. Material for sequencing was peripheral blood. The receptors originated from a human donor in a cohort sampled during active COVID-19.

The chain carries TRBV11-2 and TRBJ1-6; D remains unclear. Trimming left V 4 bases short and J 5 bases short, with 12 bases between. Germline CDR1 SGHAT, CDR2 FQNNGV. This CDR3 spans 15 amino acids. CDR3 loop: CASSWGRGNNSPLHF. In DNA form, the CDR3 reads TGTGCCAGCAGCTGGGGTAGAGGGAATAATTCACCCCTCCACTTT.

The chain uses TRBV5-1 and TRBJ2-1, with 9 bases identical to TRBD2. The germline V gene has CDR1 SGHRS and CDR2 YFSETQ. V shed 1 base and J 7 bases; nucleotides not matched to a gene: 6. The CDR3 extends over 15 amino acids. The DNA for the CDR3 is TGCGCCAGCAGCTTGATGACTAGCGGAGGGAATGAGCAGTTCTTC. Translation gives CASSLMTSGGNEQFF.

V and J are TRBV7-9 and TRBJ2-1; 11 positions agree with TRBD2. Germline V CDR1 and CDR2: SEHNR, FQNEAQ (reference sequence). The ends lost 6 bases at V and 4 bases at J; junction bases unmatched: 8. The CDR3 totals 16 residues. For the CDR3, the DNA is TGTGCCAGCAGAACCGGACTAGCGGGCGATTACAATGAGCAGTTCTTC. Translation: CASRTGLAGDYNEQFF.

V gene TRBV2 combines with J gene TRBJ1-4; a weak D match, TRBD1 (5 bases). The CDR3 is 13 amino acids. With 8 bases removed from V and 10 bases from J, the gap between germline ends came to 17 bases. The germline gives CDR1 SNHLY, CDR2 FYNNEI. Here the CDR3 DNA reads TGTGCCAGCTCCTCAGGGAATAAAGGAAAACTGTTTTTT. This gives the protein CASSSGNKGKLFF.

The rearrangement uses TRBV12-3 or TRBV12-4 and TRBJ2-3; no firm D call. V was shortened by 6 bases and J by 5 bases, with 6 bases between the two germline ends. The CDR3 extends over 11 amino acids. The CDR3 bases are TGTGCCAGCAGCCTCGGAGATACGCAGTATTTT. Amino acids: CASSLGDTQYF.

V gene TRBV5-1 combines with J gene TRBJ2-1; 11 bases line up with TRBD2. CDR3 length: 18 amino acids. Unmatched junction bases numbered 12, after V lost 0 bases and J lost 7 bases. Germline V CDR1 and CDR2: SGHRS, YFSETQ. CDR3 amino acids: CASSLDGLAGQPRNEQFF. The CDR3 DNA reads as TGCGCCAGCAGCTTGGACGGACTAGCGGGTCAACCCAGGAATGAGCAGTTCTTC.

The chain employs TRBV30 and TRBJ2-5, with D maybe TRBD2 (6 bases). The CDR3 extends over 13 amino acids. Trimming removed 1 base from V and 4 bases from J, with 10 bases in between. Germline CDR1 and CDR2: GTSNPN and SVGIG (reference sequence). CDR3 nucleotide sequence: TGTGCCTGGAGTGGGGCGCGGGGAGAGACCCAGTACTTC. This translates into CAWSGARGETQYF.

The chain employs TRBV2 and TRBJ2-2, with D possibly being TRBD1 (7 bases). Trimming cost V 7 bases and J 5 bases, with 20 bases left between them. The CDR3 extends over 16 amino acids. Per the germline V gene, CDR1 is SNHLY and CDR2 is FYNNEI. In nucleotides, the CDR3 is TGTGCCAGCACCCCGGAGGGGGGACAGATGACCGGGGAGCTGTTTTTT. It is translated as CASTPEGGQMTGELFF.

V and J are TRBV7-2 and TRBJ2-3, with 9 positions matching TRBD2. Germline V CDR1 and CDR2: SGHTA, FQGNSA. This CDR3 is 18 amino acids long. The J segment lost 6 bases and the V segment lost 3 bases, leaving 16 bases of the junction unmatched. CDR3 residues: CASSLLRVSREGPDTQYF. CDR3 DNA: TGTGCCAGCAGCTTGCTACGGGTATCGCGGGAGGGCCCCGATACGCAGTATTTT.

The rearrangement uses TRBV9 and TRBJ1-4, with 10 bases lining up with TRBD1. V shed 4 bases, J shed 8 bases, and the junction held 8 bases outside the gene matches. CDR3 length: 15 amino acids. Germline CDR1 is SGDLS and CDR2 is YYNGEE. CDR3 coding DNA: TGTGCCAGCAGCCCTCAAGGGGACAGGGGAGAAAAACTGTTTTTT. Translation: CASSPQGDRGEKLFF.

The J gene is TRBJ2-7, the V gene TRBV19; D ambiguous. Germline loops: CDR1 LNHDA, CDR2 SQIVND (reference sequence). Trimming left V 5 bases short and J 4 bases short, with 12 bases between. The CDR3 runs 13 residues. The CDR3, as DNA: TGTGCCAGTAGTCTTCCAGGATATTACGAGCAGTACTTC. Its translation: CASSLPGYYEQYF.

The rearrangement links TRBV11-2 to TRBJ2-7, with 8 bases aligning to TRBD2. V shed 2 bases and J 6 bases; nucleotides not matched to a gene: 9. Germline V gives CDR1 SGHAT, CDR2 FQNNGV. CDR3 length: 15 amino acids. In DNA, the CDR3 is TGTGCCAGCAGCTTAATCGGGGGGGCCACTCGCGAGCAGTACTTC. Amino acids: CASSLIGGATREQYF.

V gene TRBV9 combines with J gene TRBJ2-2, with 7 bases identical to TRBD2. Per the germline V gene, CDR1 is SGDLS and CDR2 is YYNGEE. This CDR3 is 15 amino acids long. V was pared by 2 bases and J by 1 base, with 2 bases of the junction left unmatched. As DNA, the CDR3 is TGTGCCAGCAGCGTCCTAGCGGAGAACACCGGGGAGCTGTTTTTT. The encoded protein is CASSVLAENTGELFF.

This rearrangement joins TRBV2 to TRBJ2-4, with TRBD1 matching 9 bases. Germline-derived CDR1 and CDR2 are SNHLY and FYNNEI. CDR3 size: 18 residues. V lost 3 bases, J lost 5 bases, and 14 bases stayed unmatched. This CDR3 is CASSDAQGAVLGQNIQYF. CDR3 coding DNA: TGTGCCAGCAGTGACGCACAGGGGGCAGTTCTAGGTCAAAACATTCAGTACTTC.

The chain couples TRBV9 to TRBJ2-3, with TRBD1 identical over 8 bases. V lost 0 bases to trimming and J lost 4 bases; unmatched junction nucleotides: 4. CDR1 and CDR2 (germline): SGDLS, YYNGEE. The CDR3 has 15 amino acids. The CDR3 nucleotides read TGTGCCAGCAGCGTAGCAAACAGGGGGTCAGATACGCAGTATTTT. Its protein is CASSVANRGSDTQYF.

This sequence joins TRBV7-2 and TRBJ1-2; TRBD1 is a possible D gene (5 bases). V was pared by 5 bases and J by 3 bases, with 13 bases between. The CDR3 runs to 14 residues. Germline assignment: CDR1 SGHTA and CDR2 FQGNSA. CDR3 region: CASSPSRDDYGYTF. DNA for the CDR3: TGTGCCAGCAGCCCGAGCAGGGATGACTATGGCTACACCTTC.

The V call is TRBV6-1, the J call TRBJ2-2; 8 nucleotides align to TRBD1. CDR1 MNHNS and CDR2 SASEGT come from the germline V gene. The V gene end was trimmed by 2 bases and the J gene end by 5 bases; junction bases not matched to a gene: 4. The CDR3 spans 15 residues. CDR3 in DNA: TGTGCCAGCAGTGAATTCGGACAGGGTACCGGGGAGCTGTTTTTT. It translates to CASSEFGQGTGELFF.

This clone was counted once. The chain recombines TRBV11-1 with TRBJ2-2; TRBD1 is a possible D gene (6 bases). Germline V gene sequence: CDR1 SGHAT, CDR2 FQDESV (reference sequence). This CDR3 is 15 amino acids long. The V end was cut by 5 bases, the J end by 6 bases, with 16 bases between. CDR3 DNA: TGTGCCAGCAGCCCAAGGGGGTCGTCGGCCGGGGAGCTGTTTTTT. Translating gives CASSPRGSSAGELFF.

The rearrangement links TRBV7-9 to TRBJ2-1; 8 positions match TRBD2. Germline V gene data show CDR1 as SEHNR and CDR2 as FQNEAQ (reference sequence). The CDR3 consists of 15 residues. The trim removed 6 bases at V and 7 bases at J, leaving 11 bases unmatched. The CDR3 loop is CASSQAAGELNEQFF. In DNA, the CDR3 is TGTGCCAGCAGTCAAGCAGCGGGAGAGTTGAATGAGCAGTTCTTC.